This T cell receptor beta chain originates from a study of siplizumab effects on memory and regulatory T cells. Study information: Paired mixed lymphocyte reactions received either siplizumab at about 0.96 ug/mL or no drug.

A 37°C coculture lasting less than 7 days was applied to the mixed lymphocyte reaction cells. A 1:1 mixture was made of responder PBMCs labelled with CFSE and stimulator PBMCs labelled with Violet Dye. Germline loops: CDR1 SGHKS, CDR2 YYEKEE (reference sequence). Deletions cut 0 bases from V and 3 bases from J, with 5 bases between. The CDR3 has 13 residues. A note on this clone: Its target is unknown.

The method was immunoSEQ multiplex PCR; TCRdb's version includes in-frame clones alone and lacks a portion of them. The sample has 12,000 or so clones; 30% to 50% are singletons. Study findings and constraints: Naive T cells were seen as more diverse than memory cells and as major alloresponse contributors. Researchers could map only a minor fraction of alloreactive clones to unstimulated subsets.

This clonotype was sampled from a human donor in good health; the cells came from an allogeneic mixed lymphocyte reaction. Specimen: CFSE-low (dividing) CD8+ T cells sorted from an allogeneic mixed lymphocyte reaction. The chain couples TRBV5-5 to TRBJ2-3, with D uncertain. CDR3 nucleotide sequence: TGTGCCAGCAGCTTGGATATAACAGATACGCAGTATTTT. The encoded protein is CASSLDITDTQYF. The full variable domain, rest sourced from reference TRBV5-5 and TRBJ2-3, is DAGVTQSPTHLIKTRGQQVTLRCSPISGHKSVSWYQQVLGQGPQFIFQYYEKEERGRGNFPDRFSARQFPNYSSELNVNALLLGDSALYLCASSLDITDTQYFGPGTRLTVL.